This T cell receptor beta chain was obtained from a study of human T cells and chemical hapten exposure. Background on the study: Among samples, TCR yields varied mainly because of small differences in pooled library volume.

Sequencing started from total RNA isolated from unfractionated whole blood. This clonotype was seen a few times. The study used a library that attached unique molecular identifiers to individual cDNA molecules. In TCRdb, the 5' RACE reads were re-called with MiXCR into one record per CDR3 protein. The sample contains 100,000 to 120,000 distinct CDR3 sequences, approximately 20% of which appear only once. V was clipped by 1 base and J by 5 bases; unmatched bases: 8. Germline CDR1 reads SQVTM; CDR2 reads ANQGSEA. This CDR3 region has 15 residues. The source of this sequence is a human donor in good health. V usage is TRBV29-1 and J usage is TRBJ1-2; 9 bases map to TRBD1. The CDR3 is CSVEATGGAQYGYTF. CDR3 sequence (DNA): TGCAGCGTTGAAGCTACAGGGGGCGCTCAGTATGGCTACACCTTC.